These 5 T cell receptor beta chains share one sample of origin, sequenced in a study of shared clonotypes between healthy human individuals. Repertoires were generated with immunoSEQ multiplex PCR, while TCRdb's copy carries only in-frame clones and drops some. This repertoire shows more than 550,000 clones, roughly nine tenths found once; its top ten account for about 24%. It was CD45RO-negative cells, positively selected for CCR7, that made up naive CD8 cells, with terminally differentiated effector memory CD45RA+ cells excluded. The sample consisted of naive CD8+ T cells sorted from blood. The source of these receptors is a young man in good health.

The rearrangement joins TRBV12-5 to TRBJ2-1, with unresolved D. The CDR3 is 12 residues long. Germline CDR1 LGHNT, CDR2 FRNRAP. V lost 3 bases and J 6 bases, leaving 6 bases between the germline ends. CDR3 nucleotides: TGTGCTAGTGGTTTAGAAATCAATGAGCAGTTCTTC. Translating it yields CASGLEINEQFF.

This chain uses TRBV19 with TRBJ1-5, with TRBD1 as a possible D gene (5 bases). V lost 5 bases and J lost 9, with 17 bases in between. Per germline, CDR1 LNHDA and CDR2 SQIVND (reference sequence). The CDR3 is made up of 14 amino acids. This CDR3 reads CASSSDPMGGPQHF. In DNA form, the CDR3 reads TGTGCCAGTAGTTCGGACCCCATGGGGGGGCCCCAGCATTTT.

This chain connects TRBV28 to TRBJ1-5; D gene uncertain. The ends were cut back, 8 bases at V and 5 bases at J, with 13 bases in the middle. The CDR3 is made up of 13 amino acids. Germline V CDR1 and CDR2: MDHEN, SYDVKM. The CDR3 spells CASARQAHQPQHF. For the CDR3, the DNA is TGTGCCAGCGCCAGGCAAGCTCATCAGCCCCAGCATTTT.

This chain links TRBV15 with TRBJ2-5; TRBD2 might be the D (6 bases). The end of the DNA fits TRBJ2-7 better, so the J call may be wrong. Germline CDR1 LNHNV, CDR2 YYDKDF (reference sequence). The CDR3 spans 13 residues. Here the CDR3 reads CATAPGSSYEQYF. CDR3 bases: TGTGCCACCGCCCCCGGGAGCTCCTACGAGCAGTACTTC.

This chain connects TRBV27 to TRBJ2-7, with a possible D match to TRBD1 (6 bases). V dropped 8 bases and J dropped 4 bases, with 9 bases sitting between them. Germline V CDR1 and CDR2: MNHEY, SMNVEV (reference sequence). CDR3 size: 11 residues. CDR3 residues: CASGTTYEQYF. For the CDR3, the DNA is TGTGCCAGCGGGACAACTTACGAGCAGTACTTC.